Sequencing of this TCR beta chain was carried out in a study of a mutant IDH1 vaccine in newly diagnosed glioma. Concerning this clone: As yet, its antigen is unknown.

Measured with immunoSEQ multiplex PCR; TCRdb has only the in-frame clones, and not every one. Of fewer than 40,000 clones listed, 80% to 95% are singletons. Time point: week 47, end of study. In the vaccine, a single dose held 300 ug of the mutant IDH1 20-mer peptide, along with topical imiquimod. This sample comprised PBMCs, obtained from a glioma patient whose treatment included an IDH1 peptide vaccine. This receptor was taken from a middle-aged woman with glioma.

CDR3 loop: CASTQDRAGNTIYF. The CDR3, as DNA: TGTGCCAGCACCCAGGACAGAGCTGGAAACACCATATATTTT. The chain recombines TRBV6-1 with TRBJ1-3, with D perhaps TRBD1 (6 bases). Germline CDR1 reads MNHNS; CDR2 reads SASEGT. The V gene lost 7 bases and the J gene lost 2 bases, with 12 bases spanning the gap. The CDR3 is made up of 14 amino acids.